These 6 T cell receptor beta chains were all obtained from the same sample, sequenced in a study of blood T cell repertoires in COVID-19. Measured with immunoSEQ multiplex PCR; TCRdb has only the in-frame clones, and not every one. The sample lists approximately 230,000 clones; roughly four fifths were seen once. Sequencing used PBMCs or T cells enriched from blood (not recorded which). These receptors all stem from a man between 35 and 55 years old who had recovered from COVID-19.

The V and J genes are TRBV18 and TRBJ2-3; D possibly corresponds to TRBD2 (5 bases). The CDR3 totals 15 residues. The germline gives CDR1 KGHSH, CDR2 LQKENI. Trimming shortened V by 3 bases and J by 4 bases, and 14 bases separated the two germline ends. CDR3 bases: TGTGCCAGCTCACCGGTCGGGATAAATCCAGATACGCAGTATTTT. It codes for CASSPVGINPDTQYF.

In this sample, this clone turned up once. The chain employs TRBV19 and TRBJ1-1; weak D call: TRBD1 (5 bases). V was cut by 5 bases and J by 0 bases, with 25 bases left in between. This CDR3 is built from 19 residues. The germline gives CDR1 LNHDA, CDR2 SQIVND (reference sequence). As DNA, the CDR3 is TGTGCCAGTAGTCCAGGGCCAGCGTTGGGTTTAAATATGAACACTGAAGCTTTCTTT. Translating gives CASSPGPALGLNMNTEAFF.

The chain links TRBV28 to TRBJ1-5; 10 bases map to TRBD1. Germline CDR1 reads MDHEN; CDR2 reads SYDVKM. Unmatched junction bases numbered 7, after V lost 6 bases and J lost 2 bases. CDR3 size: 16 residues. This CDR3 is CASSPGTGDGNQPQHF. CDR3 DNA: TGTGCCAGCAGCCCCGGGACAGGGGACGGCAATCAGCCCCAGCATTTT.

This clone showed up just once. This chain links TRBV30 with TRBJ2-2, with 7 nucleotides matching TRBD2. In germline, CDR1 is GTSNPN, CDR2 SVGIG (reference sequence). J lost 3 bases, V lost 1 base, and 2 bases had no gene match. The length of the CDR3 is 14 residues. The CDR3 region is CAWSGGGYTGELFF. The CDR3 DNA sequence: TGTGCCTGGAGTGGGGGGGGATACACCGGGGAGCTGTTTTTT.

The chain joins TRBV19 to TRBJ1-1; tentative D call: TRBD1 (5 bases). V was trimmed by 3 bases and J by 4 bases, leaving 21 bases between them. CDR3 size: 17 residues. CDR1 LNHDA and CDR2 SQIVND come from the germline V gene (reference sequence). The CDR3 here is CASSILWGSGWSTEAFF. The DNA for the CDR3 is TGTGCCAGTAGTATCCTTTGGGGTTCAGGGTGGAGCACTGAAGCTTTCTTT.

This clone was seen once. This sequence joins TRBV20-1 and TRBJ2-3, with 8 bases that match TRBD1. CDR1 is DFQATT and CDR2 is SNEGSKA in the germline V gene (reference sequence). J gave up 3 bases and V 3 bases, and 5 bases lay outside the gene matches. This CDR3 is built from 14 residues. CDR3 region: CSASPGGRTDTQYF. In DNA, the CDR3 is TGCAGTGCTAGTCCAGGGGGCAGGACAGATACGCAGTATTTT.